One sample yielded the 30 T cell receptor beta chains listed below, sequenced in a study of cytomegalovirus exposure and HLA in healthy donors. In the PCR, 60 Vbeta and 13 Jbeta primers were used. Assay: immunoSEQ multiplex PCR; the TCRdb copy retains only in-frame clones and omits some. The table has 150,000 or so clones, about 77% seen once. The source material was PBMCs. The receptors come from a female donor in good health and CMV-seronegative.

V and J are TRBV5-1 and TRBJ2-3; D is ambiguous. V was cut by 1 base and J by 2 bases, with 14 bases left in between. This CDR3 spans 16 amino acids. CDR1 and CDR2 (germline): SGHRS, YFSETQ. The CDR3 region is CASSLSPLTPTDTQYF. The CDR3 DNA reads as TGCGCCAGCAGCTTGAGCCCACTTACCCCCACAGATACGCAGTATTTT.

CDR3 in amino acids: CASSRAGASGGDTQYF. DNA for the CDR3: TGTGCCAGCAGCAGAGCGGGGGCGTCAGGGGGAGATACGCAGTATTTT. The rearrangement uses TRBV5-4 and TRBJ2-3; tentatively, D is TRBD2 (8 bases). The CDR3 runs to 16 residues. The V and J ends lost 4 bases and 5 bases respectively, with 20 bases between them. The germline V gene encodes CDR1 SGHNT and CDR2 YYREEE (reference sequence).

The chain has TRBV28 and TRBJ2-1; 7 bases line up with TRBD2. V was pared by 4 bases and J by 4 bases, with 7 bases of the junction left unmatched. CDR1 is MDHEN, CDR2 SYDVKM, per germline. This CDR3 has 15 amino acids. CDR3 nucleotides: TGTGCCAGCAGTTCTCGGGAGGTCGGGTACAATGAGCAGTTCTTC. Its protein is CASSSREVGYNEQFF.

V is TRBV7-2 and J is TRBJ1-1; perhaps TRBD1 as D (5 bases). The germline V gene encodes CDR1 SGHTA and CDR2 FQGNSA. This CDR3 comprises 15 residues. Deletions cut 1 base from V and 5 bases from J, with 14 bases between. The CDR3 here is CASSLEMTARTEAFF. In nucleotides, the CDR3 is TGTGCCAGCAGCTTAGAAATGACAGCAAGGACTGAAGCTTTCTTT.

The rearrangement links TRBV6-1 to TRBJ2-7; D is uncertain. The V end was cut by 3 bases, the J end by 3 bases, with 18 bases between. CDR1 and CDR2 from the germline V gene are MNHNS and SASEGT. This CDR3 is 16 amino acids long. This CDR3 reads CASSEAELATGYEQYF. The DNA for the CDR3 is TGTGCCAGCAGTGAGGCCGAACTGGCGACGGGCTACGAGCAGTACTTC.

This chain links TRBV5-6 with TRBJ2-3, with D perhaps TRBD1 (5 bases). V shed 0 bases and J shed 2 bases, with 13 bases lying between them. In germline, CDR1 is SGHDT, CDR2 YYEEEE. CDR3 length equals 16 residues. CDR3 sequence (DNA): TGTGCCAGCAGCTTGGAGAGTACAGGATTCACAGATACGCAGTATTTT. Amino acid sequence: CASSLESTGFTDTQYF.

The chain links TRBV6-5 to TRBJ1-5; TRBD1 might be the D (5 bases). The CDR3 extends over 15 amino acids. Germline values: CDR1 MNHEY, CDR2 SVGAGI. The ends were cut back, 6 bases at V and 0 bases at J, with 12 bases in the middle. CDR3 DNA sequence: TGTGCCAGCAGCCCGGGACTTCATAGCAATCAGCCCCAGCATTTT. This gives the protein CASSPGLHSNQPQHF.

This chain connects TRBV19 to TRBJ2-3; D is undetermined. Germline CDR1 and CDR2: LNHDA and SQIVND (reference sequence). The CDR3 length is 14 residues. The V end lost 7 bases, the J end lost 1 base, and 12 bases lay between the germline ends. Here the CDR3 reads CASTLGLGTDTQYF. The CDR3 nucleotides read TGTGCCAGTACCTTGGGCCTCGGCACAGATACGCAGTATTTT.

As concerns this clone: The junction does not match germline at one end; this may be a read error. The rearrangement links TRBV7-9 to TRBJ2-7, with D possibly being TRBD2 (7 bases). There are 17 residues in the CDR3. Germline V gene data show CDR1 as SEHNR and CDR2 as FQNEAQ (reference sequence). The DNA for the CDR3 is TGTTCCAGCAGCCCGGGGGTGGCGGGGGCCACTTCCTACGAGCAGTACTTC. Protein sequence: CSSSPGVAGATSYEQYF.

The chain recombines TRBV9 with TRBJ1-1; tentatively, D is TRBD1 (5 bases). The germline V gene encodes CDR1 SGDLS and CDR2 YYNGEE. V was clipped by 0 bases and J by 4 bases, with 13 bases between them. This CDR3 comprises 15 residues. The CDR3 DNA reads TGTGCCAGCAGCGTAGCAGGGCAGAGAGGCACTGAAGCTTTCTTT. The encoded protein is CASSVAGQRGTEAFF.

As to this clone: The sample has other DNA sequences that encode this CDR3 too. The chain links TRBV6-5 to TRBJ1-1; the match to TRBD1 covers 7 bases. Germline-derived CDR1 and CDR2 are MNHEY and SVGAGI. CDR3 length: 13 amino acids. Trimming cost V 6 bases and J 1 base; bases outside gene matches: 2. CDR3 protein: CASRQGSNTEAFF. CDR3 DNA sequence: TGTGCCAGCAGACAGGGGTCGAACACTGAAGCTTTCTTT.

This chain links TRBV5-1 with TRBJ2-5, with a tentative D call TRBD1 (6 bases). CDR3 length equals 15 residues. Trimming shortened V by 8 bases and J by 1 base, and 18 bases separated the two germline ends. The germline V gene has CDR1 SGHRS and CDR2 YFSETQ. CDR3 protein: CARVSVGAGQETQYF. The CDR3, as DNA: TGCGCCAGAGTCTCCGTGGGGGCCGGCCAAGAGACCCAGTACTTC. The full variable domain, in which reference TRBV5-1 and TRBJ2-5 provide the parts outside the CDR3, is KAGVTQTPRYLIKTRGQQVTLSCSPISGHRSVSWYQQTPGQGLQFLFEYFSETQRNKGNFPGRFSGRQFSNSRSEMNVSTLELGDSALYLCARVSVGAGQETQYFGPGTRLLVL.

The chain has TRBV9 and TRBJ2-7; 11 nucleotides align to TRBD1. The CDR3 has 15 residues. The V and J ends lost 3 bases and 4 bases, in that order; junction bases with no gene match: 6. Germline V lookup: CDR1 SGDLS, CDR2 YYNGEE. The CDR3 coding sequence is TGTGCCAGCAGCGCAGAAGGGACAGGGGGGTACGAGCAGTACTTC. This gives the protein CASSAEGTGGYEQYF. Full variable domain (remainder filled in from reference TRBV9 and TRBJ2-7): DSGVTQTPKHLITATGQRVTLRCSPRSGDLSVYWYQQSLDQGLQFLIQYYNGEERAKGNILERFSAQQFPDLHSELNLSSLELGDSALYFCASSAEGTGGYEQYFGPGTRLTVT.

This clone was observed a few times. The rearrangement joins TRBV6-6 to TRBJ1-5, with D possibly being TRBD1 (6 bases). Trimming stripped 2 bases from V and 3 bases from J, with 8 bases between. CDR1 MNHNY and CDR2 SVGAGI come from the germline V gene (reference sequence). The CDR3 covers 14 residues. CDR3 in amino acids: CASSYRDNNQPQHF. The CDR3 DNA reads TGTGCCAGCAGTTACCGGGACAACAATCAGCCCCAGCATTTT.

The chain uses TRBV7-3 and TRBJ2-1, with a possible D match to TRBD1 (6 bases). The V and J ends lost 2 bases and 2 bases respectively, with 10 bases between them. The CDR3 is 15 amino acids. The germline gives CDR1 SGHTA, CDR2 FQGTGA. CDR3 sequence: CASSLLRGPYNEQFF. The CDR3 DNA follows: TGTGCCAGCAGCTTACTCAGGGGCCCCTACAATGAGCAGTTCTTC.

This clone was picked up one time. The gene calls are TRBV6-5 and TRBJ1-1; 10 positions match TRBD1. The CDR3 runs 15 residues. V lost 6 bases and J lost 5; bases outside the gene matches: 9. Per the germline V gene, CDR1 is MNHEY and CDR2 is SVGAGI. CDR3 in amino acids: CASRPRQGAYTEAFF. The DNA of the CDR3 is TGTGCCAGCAGACCCAGACAGGGGGCATATACTGAAGCTTTCTTT.

The chain recombines TRBV28 with TRBJ2-6; D is perhaps TRBD1 (6 bases). Trimming left V 4 bases short and J 4 bases short, with 20 bases between. Germline values: CDR1 MDHEN, CDR2 SYDVKM. CDR3 length equals 18 residues. CDR3 sequence: CASSSPGQGVRGANVLTF. DNA of the CDR3: TGTGCCAGCAGTTCCCCGGGACAAGGCGTTCGAGGGGCCAACGTCCTGACTTTC.

The chain uses TRBV28 and TRBJ2-1, with 9 positions matching TRBD2. CDR1 and CDR2 (germline): MDHEN, SYDVKM. Losses at the gene ends were 0 bases for V and 7 bases for J; bases not matched to a gene: 7. The CDR3 is 16 amino acids. CDR3 protein: CASSLWGGGAVNEQFF. For the CDR3, the DNA is TGTGCCAGCAGTTTATGGGGCGGGGGGGCCGTGAATGAGCAGTTCTTC.

The V gene is TRBV9, the J gene TRBJ2-7; 11 bases fit TRBD2. V was clipped by 0 bases and J by 4 bases; unmatched bases: 6. The germline gives CDR1 SGDLS, CDR2 YYNGEE. This CDR3 is built from 16 residues. CDR3 amino acids: CASSVGPTSGSYEQYF. The CDR3 DNA is TGTGCCAGCAGCGTAGGGCCCACTAGCGGGAGTTACGAGCAGTACTTC.

This sequence joins TRBV6-5 and TRBJ2-1; D gene ambiguous. This CDR3 is built from 11 residues. In germline, CDR1 is MNHEY, CDR2 SVGAGI. V lost 5 bases and J 9 bases, leaving 8 bases between the germline ends. CDR3 region: CASSRLGEQFF. In nucleotides, the CDR3 is TGTGCCAGCAGTCGACTGGGTGAGCAGTTCTTC.

This clone appeared a few times. The DNA of the CDR3 is TGTGCCAGTAGTTCCGGGACAGGGGCGAACACCGGGGAGCTGTTTTTT. Residues: CASSSGTGANTGELFF. The chain recombines TRBV19 with TRBJ2-2, with TRBD1 matching over 10 bases. The V gene end was trimmed by 5 bases and the J gene end by 0 bases; junction bases not matched to a gene: 3. The CDR3 sequence is 16 residues long. In germline, CDR1 is LNHDA, CDR2 SQIVND (reference sequence). Full variable domain (outside the CDR3, taken from reference TRBV19 and TRBJ2-2): DGGITQSPKYLFRKEGQNVTLSCEQNLNHDAMYWYRQDPGQGLRLIYYSQIVNDFQKGDIAEGYSVSREKKESFPLTVTSAQKNPTAFYLCASSSGTGANTGELFFGEGSRLTVL.

This rearrangement joins TRBV30 to TRBJ2-6; 10 nucleotides agree with TRBD2. The CDR3 contains 16 residues. V gave up 7 bases and J gave up 1 base; unmatched junction bases: 7. CDR1 is GTSNPN, CDR2 SVGIG, per germline (reference sequence). CDR3 amino acids: CAFSSGSTSGANVLTF. CDR3 nucleotide sequence: TGTGCCTTTTCTAGCGGGAGCACTTCTGGGGCCAACGTCCTGACTTTC.

The chain employs TRBV18 and TRBJ2-5, with a possible D match to TRBD2 (6 bases). The V end was cut by 3 bases, the J end by 2 bases, with 13 bases between. This CDR3 is 15 amino acids long. In germline, CDR1 is KGHSH, CDR2 LQKENI. The CDR3 here is CASSPNGGSQETQYF. In DNA form, the CDR3 reads TGTGCCAGCTCACCGAACGGGGGTAGTCAAGAGACCCAGTACTTC.

The chain joins TRBV5-6 to TRBJ1-5, with a possible D match to TRBD1 (6 bases). Trimming shortened V by 2 bases and J by 3 bases, and 12 bases separated the two germline ends. The CDR3 is 15 residues long. Per the germline V gene, CDR1 is SGHDT and CDR2 is YYEEEE. The CDR3 DNA sequence: TGTGCCAGCAGCTTAGGGGGTCCTAACAATCAGCCCCAGCATTTT. It encodes CASSLGGPNNQPQHF.

This clone was recorded many times. The chain uses TRBV6-1 and TRBJ2-7; tentative D call: TRBD2 (6 bases). Trimming took 2 bases from V and 7 from J, leaving 12 bases between them. CDR1 and CDR2 (germline): MNHNS, SASEGT. The CDR3 covers 13 residues. For the CDR3, the DNA is TGTGCCAGCAGTGAAAGGTATGCGGGGGAGCAGTACTTC. Its protein is CASSERYAGEQYF.

V and J are TRBV18 and TRBJ2-1, with D maybe TRBD2 (6 bases). CDR3 length: 16 amino acids. With 0 bases removed from V and 5 bases from J, the gap between germline ends came to 14 bases. CDR1 is KGHSH and CDR2 is LQKENI in the germline V gene. CDR3 in DNA: TGTGCCAGCTCACCACCCTTAGCGGAACCGGACAATGAGCAGTTCTTC. Translation gives CASSPPLAEPDNEQFF.

The rearrangement links TRBV11-2 to TRBJ2-7, with D uncertain. The CDR3 contains 13 residues. Germline-derived CDR1 and CDR2 are SGHAT and FQNNGV. V dropped 2 bases and J dropped 7 bases, with 12 bases sitting between them. The CDR3 DNA reads as TGTGCCAGCAGCTTATCAGTCCTCTGGGAGCAGTACTTC. Translated, it gives CASSLSVLWEQYF.

This sequence joins TRBV10-2 and TRBJ1-4; 7 bases agree with TRBD1. The CDR3 runs 15 residues. J gave up 7 bases and V 3 bases, and 8 bases lay outside the gene matches. Germline V CDR1 and CDR2: WSHSY, SAAADI. CDR3 coding DNA: TGCGCCAGCAGTGACCGACAGGGCTGGTTTGAAAAACTGTTTTTT. Translating gives CASSDRQGWFEKLFF.

The V call is TRBV25-1, the J call TRBJ2-5; 7 nucleotides line up with TRBD1. The CDR3 extends over 15 amino acids. V gave up 2 bases and J gave up 6 bases; unmatched junction bases: 9. The germline V gene encodes CDR1 MGHDK and CDR2 SYGVNS. CDR3: CASSEMTGSRQTQYF. Here the CDR3 DNA reads TGTGCCAGCAGTGAAATGACAGGGTCCCGTCAGACCCAGTACTTC.

The chain links TRBV19 to TRBJ2-6; 7 bases align to TRBD1. Per germline, CDR1 LNHDA and CDR2 SQIVND (reference sequence). The CDR3 loop spans 19 amino acids. Trimming took 5 bases from V and 0 from J; bases not matched to a gene: 13. The CDR3 reads CASSPHWDRQISGANVLTF. Here the CDR3 DNA reads TGTGCCAGTAGTCCTCATTGGGACAGACAGATCTCTGGGGCCAACGTCCTGACTTTC.